This T cell receptor beta chain derives from a study of beta chain features in type 1 diabetes. As for the study in general: Healthy donors resembled patients in age, gender and cell yields. Broader study findings: The similarity of naive, central memory and Treg TCRB repertoires appeared greater among patients than among healthy donors.

CDR1 and CDR2 from the germline V gene are MGHDK and SYGVNS. The CDR3 is 16 amino acids. V shed 1 base and J 4 bases; nucleotides not matched to a gene: 8. Every isolated RNA sample was fully reverse transcribed, so sequencing captured expressed TCRB transcripts. TCRdb keeps only in-frame clones here, not all; method: immunoSEQ multiplex PCR. The sample carries 350,000 or so clones, roughly a fifth recorded once. A note on this clone: What it recognizes is unknown.

The chain uses TRBV25-1 and TRBJ1-2; 8 nucleotides align to TRBD1. Sequenced sample: naive CD4+ T cells from blood. The TCR sequence derives from a woman under 30 in good health. This CDR3 reads CASSELGTGGIYGYTF. The CDR3 DNA sequence: TGTGCCAGCAGTGAATTAGGGACAGGAGGGATCTATGGCTACACCTTC.